This record covers a single T cell receptor (beta chain). The antigen is unknown. Trimming left V 5 bases short and J 2 bases short, with 13 bases between. CDR1 MDHEN and CDR2 SYDVKM come from the germline V gene. The CDR3 is 15 residues long. Profiling relied on immunoSEQ multiplex PCR, and the TCRdb table lists in-frame clones only, not all of them. This table holds some 85,000 clones, 95% to 96% found once. This entry is derived from a study of cytomegalovirus exposure and HLA in healthy donors. Study-wide points: TCR clusters originating in the first cohort tended to co-occur in the 120 validation repertoires, according to a later analysis. The study recorded 164 TCR beta chains that were cytomegalovirus-associated. The classifier reportedly diagnosed cytomegalovirus status with high specificity and sensitivity. Most sequenced TCRs were rare (though some public TCRs occurred in many donors).

Sequencing input: PBMCs. The rearrangement links TRBV28 to TRBJ2-1; D possibly corresponds to TRBD2 (5 bases). The TCR was taken from a woman aged 18-29 years in good health and CMV-seronegative. The CDR3 region is CASSRRPGAYNEQFF. In nucleotides, the CDR3 is TGTGCCAGCAGTCGTCGTCCCGGGGCCTACAATGAGCAGTTCTTC.